These 3 T cell receptor beta chains came from one sample sequenced in a study of blood T cell repertoires in COVID-19. The protocol was immunoSEQ multiplex PCR, while the TCRdb copy is restricted to in-frame clones and leaves out a portion. The sample yields about 74,000 clones, around nine tenths seen once. Sequenced material: peripheral blood. The receptor source for this set is a woman of 80 years or more with active or convalescent COVID-19.

This chain links TRBV2 with TRBJ1-5; 8 bases fit TRBD1. The germline gives CDR1 SNHLY, CDR2 FYNNEI. The CDR3 consists of 15 residues. Trimming took 7 bases from V and 3 from J; bases not matched to a gene: 8. CDR3 nucleotide sequence: TGTGCCAGCACCGGAGGACAGGGCGCCAATCAGCCCCAGCATTTT. It yields the protein CASTGGQGANQPQHF.

This rearrangement joins TRBV6-5 to TRBJ2-7, with 10 positions matching TRBD2. The CDR3 is 14 residues long. The germline V gene encodes CDR1 MNHEY and CDR2 SVGAGI. The V and J ends lost 6 bases and 6 bases, in that order; junction bases with no gene match: 8. The DNA of the CDR3 is TGTGCCAGCAGAGAGAGCGGGGGGGCCGGCGAGCAGTACTTC. This codes for CASRESGGAGEQYF.

The chain uses TRBV14 and TRBJ2-3, with TRBD1 identical over 8 bases. The V segment lost 2 bases and the J segment 4 bases; nucleotides outside the gene matches: 11. Germline CDR1 and CDR2: SGHDN and FVKESK. The CDR3 extends over 17 amino acids. The CDR3 loop is CASSQRTGTGLADTQYF. For the CDR3, the DNA is TGTGCCAGCAGCCAACGTACCGGGACAGGTTTAGCAGATACGCAGTATTTT.